This T cell receptor (beta chain) was recorded in a study of blood T cell repertoires in COVID-19. Study as a whole: Specimens from acute and convalescent COVID-19 originated in the United States, Italy and Spain.

The germline V gene encodes CDR1 LNHDA and CDR2 SQIVND (reference sequence). The CDR3 extends over 13 amino acids. V lost 4 bases and J lost 2; bases outside the gene matches: 1. Here immunoSEQ multiplex PCR was the method, and the copy in TCRdb shows in-frame clones only, minus some. This sample yields under 300,000 clones, of which roughly 84% are seen a single time; 1.5% belongs to the top ten. The source material was peripheral blood. The sequence derives from a middle-aged woman who had recovered from COVID-19. The chain recombines TRBV19 with TRBJ2-5; 7 nucleotides align to TRBD2. The CDR3 coding sequence is TGTGCCAGTAGTACTAGCGGTCAAGAGACCCAGTACTTC. It codes for CASSTSGQETQYF.